Included here is one T cell receptor (beta chain) sequence, with context. What it binds is not known. This CDR3 fails to terminate in the conserved phenylalanine or tryptophan, so it likely reflects a read error. This sample stems from a study of T-cell memory formation after mild COVID-19. Points from the study as a whole: The study found balanced CD4/CD8 in clones contracting day 15 to 85 and a CD4+ lean in later expanders.

This CDR3 comprises 12 residues. Trimming took off 8 bases at V and 0 bases at J, with 7 bases between the two ends. Germline V CDR1 and CDR2: MNHEY, SVGAGI. One entry per CDR3 protein results from TCRdb running MiXCR on the 5' RACE reads. The sample has just over 300,000 distinct CDR3 sequences; 15% to 20% are singletons. The specimen sequenced was PBMCs or a T cell subset sorted from them (not recorded which). The chain has TRBV6-5 and TRBJ1-2, with no clear D. The source of this sequence is a man aged 18 to 30 who had mild COVID-19 (a few samples of this study predate the infection). Cell type and time point are not known. The DNA of the CDR3 is TGTGCCAGCGGGCAGGCTAACTATGGCTACACCTTA. It yields the protein CASGQANYGYTL.